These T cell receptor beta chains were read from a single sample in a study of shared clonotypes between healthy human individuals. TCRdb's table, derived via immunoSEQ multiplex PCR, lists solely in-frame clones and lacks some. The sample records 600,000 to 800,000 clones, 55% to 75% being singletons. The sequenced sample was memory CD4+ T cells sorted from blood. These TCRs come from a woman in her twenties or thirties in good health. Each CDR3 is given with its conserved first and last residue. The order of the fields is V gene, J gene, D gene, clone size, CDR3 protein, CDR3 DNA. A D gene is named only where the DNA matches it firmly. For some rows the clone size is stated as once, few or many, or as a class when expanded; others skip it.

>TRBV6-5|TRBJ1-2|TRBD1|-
CASSYLPGGADYGYTF
TGTGCCAGCAGTTACCTCCCAGGGGGCGCCGACTATGGCTACACCTTC
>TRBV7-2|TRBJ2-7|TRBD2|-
CASSQVGGGRALEQYF
TGTGCCAGCAGCCAAGTAGGAGGCGGGAGGGCTTTAGAGCAGTACTTC
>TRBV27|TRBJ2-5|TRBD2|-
CASSLHQREGGATQYF
TGTGCCAGCAGTTTACATCAGCGGGAGGGAGGTGCGACCCAGTACTTC
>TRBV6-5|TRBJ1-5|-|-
CASSLDGVYRPQHF
TGTGCCAGCAGCCTCGACGGGGTATATCGGCCCCAGCATTTT
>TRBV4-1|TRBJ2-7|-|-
CASSRKHGSPGSYEQYF
TGCGCCAGCAGCCGCAAGCATGGGAGTCCCGGCTCCTACGAGCAGTACTTC
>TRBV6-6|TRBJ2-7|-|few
CASALKVSYEQYF
TGTGCCAGCGCGTTGAAGGTCTCCTACGAGCAGTACTTC
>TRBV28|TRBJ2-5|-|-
CASSPRRGSQETQYF
TGTGCCAGCAGTCCCCGGAGAGGGTCCCAAGAGACCCAGTACTTC
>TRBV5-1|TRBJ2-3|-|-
CASSLARGAGDTQYF
TGCGCCAGCAGCTTGGCCAGGGGGGCTGGCGATACGCAGTATTTT
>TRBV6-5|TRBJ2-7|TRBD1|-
CASSSGQGWTYEQYF
TGTGCCAGCAGTTCGGGACAGGGATGGACCTACGAGCAGTACTTC
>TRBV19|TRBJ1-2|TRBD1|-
CASSRGTGNGYTF
TGTGCCAGTAGTAGAGGGACAGGGAATGGCTACACCTTC
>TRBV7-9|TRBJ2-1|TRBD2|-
CASSLRTSGNNEQFF
TGTGCCAGCAGCTTGAGGACTAGCGGGAACAATGAGCAGTTCTTC
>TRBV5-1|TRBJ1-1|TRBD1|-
CASSAETGLNTEAFF
TGCGCCAGCAGCGCGGAGACAGGGTTGAACACTGAAGCTTTCTTT
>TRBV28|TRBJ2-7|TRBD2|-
CASSYSIGTSVLDEQYF
TGTGCCAGCAGTTACTCAATCGGGACTAGCGTTTTGGACGAGCAGTACTTC
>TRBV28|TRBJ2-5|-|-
CASTPVRGRETQYF
TGTGCCAGCACCCCAGTTCGTGGGAGAGAGACCCAGTACTTC
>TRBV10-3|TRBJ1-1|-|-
CAISDPGGSNTEAFF
TGTGCCATCTCCGACCCCGGGGGGTCGAACACTGAAGCTTTCTTT
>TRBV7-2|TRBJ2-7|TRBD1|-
CASSLLVQGAVEQYF
TGTGCCAGCAGCTTACTAGTACAGGGGGCTGTCGAGCAGTACTTC
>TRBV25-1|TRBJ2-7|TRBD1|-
CASSGTGGAPYF
TGTGCCAGCAGTGGTACAGGGGGTGCGCCGTACTTC
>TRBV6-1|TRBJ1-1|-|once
CASSEGVGRAEAFF
TGTGCCAGCAGTGAAGGTGTAGGGAGGGCTGAAGCTTTCTTT
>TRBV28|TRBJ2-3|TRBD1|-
CASSSGQGAKQPQYF
TGTGCCAGCAGTTCGGGACAGGGGGCAAAACAGCCCCAGTATTTT
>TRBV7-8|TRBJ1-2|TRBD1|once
CASSPRQGRNYGYTF
TGTGCCAGCAGCCCCCGACAGGGGCGCAACTATGGCTACACCTTC
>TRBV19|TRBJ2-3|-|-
CASSKGSADTDTQYF
TGTGCCAGTAGTAAGGGTAGCGCGGACACAGATACGCAGTATTTT
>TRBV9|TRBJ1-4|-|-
CASSPPGSGVGEKLFF
TGTGCCAGCAGCCCACCGGGGAGCGGGGTTGGTGAAAAACTGTTTTTT
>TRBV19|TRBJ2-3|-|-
CASSMSRGRARLHTDTQYF
TGTGCCAGTAGTATGAGTAGAGGTCGGGCCAGGCTCCATACAGATACGCAGTATTTT
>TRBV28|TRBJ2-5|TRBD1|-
CASSRADRDGETQYF
TGTGCCAGCAGCCGCGCCGACAGGGACGGAGAGACCCAGTACTTC
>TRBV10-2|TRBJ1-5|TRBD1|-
CASSELDRGGNQPQHF
TGCGCCAGCAGTGAGCTAGACAGGGGTGGCAATCAGCCCCAGCATTTT
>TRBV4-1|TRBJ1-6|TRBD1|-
CASSQQGDSPLHF
TGCGCCAGCAGCCAACAGGGGGATTCACCCCTCCACTTT
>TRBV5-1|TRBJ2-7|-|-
CASSLESGEQYF
TGCGCCAGCAGCTTAGAATCCGGCGAGCAGTACTTC
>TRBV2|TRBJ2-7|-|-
CASSEGAGLGEQYF
TGTGCCAGCAGTGAAGGGGCCGGGCTGGGGGAGCAGTACTTC
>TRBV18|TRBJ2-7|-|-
CASSPHEGYYEQYF
TGTGCCAGCTCACCGCACGAGGGATACTACGAGCAGTACTTC
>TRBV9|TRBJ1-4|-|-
CASSVGFMRSEKLFF
TGTGCCAGCAGCGTAGGGTTCATGCGTAGTGAAAAACTGTTTTTT
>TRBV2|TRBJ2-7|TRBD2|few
CASSLTSDYEQYF
TGTGCCAGCAGCTTGACTAGCGACTACGAGCAGTACTTC
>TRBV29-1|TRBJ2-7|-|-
CSVEAGTYEQYF
TGCAGCGTTGAGGCGGGTACCTACGAGCAGTACTTC
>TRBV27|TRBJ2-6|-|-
CASSFRSLPGANVLTF
TGTGCCAGCAGTTTCCGGTCCCTCCCTGGGGCCAACGTCCTGACTTTC
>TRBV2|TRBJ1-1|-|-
CAVVGTLMGNTEAFF
TGTGCCGTTGTCGGGACTTTAATGGGGAACACTGAAGCTTTCTTT
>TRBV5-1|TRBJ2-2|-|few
CASSLDGDTGELFF
TGCGCCAGCAGCTTGGACGGAGACACCGGGGAGCTGTTTTTT
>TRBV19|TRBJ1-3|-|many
CASLNRASSGNTIYF
TGTGCCAGTCTTAACAGGGCGTCCTCTGGAAACACCATATATTTT
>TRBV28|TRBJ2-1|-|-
CASSPGLPNNEQFF
TGTGCCAGCAGCCCGGGACTCCCTAACAATGAGCAGTTCTTC
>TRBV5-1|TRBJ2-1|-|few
CASSPGRDFNNEQFF
TGCGCCAGCAGCCCAGGCCGGGACTTTAACAATGAGCAGTTCTTC
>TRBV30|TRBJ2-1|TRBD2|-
CAWKPTSGYNEQFF
TGTGCCTGGAAACCCACTAGCGGGTACAATGAGCAGTTCTTC
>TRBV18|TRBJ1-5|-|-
CASSPSVRGNQPQHF
TGTGCCAGCTCACCATCTGTCAGAGGCAATCAGCCCCAGCATTTT
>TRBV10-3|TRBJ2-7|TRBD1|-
CAISYPGQGAVEQYF
TGTGCCATCAGCTACCCGGGACAGGGGGCCGTCGAGCAGTACTTC
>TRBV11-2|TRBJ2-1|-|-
CASIADGTYNEQFF
TGTGCCAGCATCGCTGACGGGACCTACAATGAGCAGTTCTTC
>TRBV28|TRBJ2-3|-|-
CASLYGDTDTQYF
TGTGCCAGCCTATACGGGGACACAGATACGCAGTATTTT
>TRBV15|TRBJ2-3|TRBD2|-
CATSDRLAGGIDTQYF
TGTGCCACCAGCGACCGACTAGCGGGAGGTATAGATACGCAGTATTTT
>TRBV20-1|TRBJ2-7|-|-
CSARTAYEQYF
TGCAGTGCTAGGACTGCCTACGAGCAGTACTTC
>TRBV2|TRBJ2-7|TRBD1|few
CASKVVTGGSGEQYF
TGTGCCAGCAAGGTGGTGACAGGGGGCTCGGGTGAGCAGTACTTC
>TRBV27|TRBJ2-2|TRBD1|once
CATGPGQGSTGELFF
TGTGCCACCGGACCGGGACAGGGTAGCACCGGGGAGCTGTTTTTT
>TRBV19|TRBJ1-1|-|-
CASSIRGGEAFF
TGTGCCAGTAGTATTCGAGGGGGTGAAGCTTTCTTT
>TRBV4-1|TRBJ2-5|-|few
CASSRGVQETQYF
TGCGCCAGCAGCCGGGGGGTTCAAGAGACCCAGTACTTC
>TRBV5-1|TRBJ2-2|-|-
CASSLERHENTGELFF
TGCGCCAGCAGCTTGGAGCGACACGAAAACACCGGGGAGCTGTTTTTT
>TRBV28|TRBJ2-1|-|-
CASRNTRGDEQFF
TGTGCCAGCAGGAACACGCGTGGGGATGAGCAGTTCTTC